This is a list of T cell receptor beta chains from one sample in a study of blood T cells in healthy people across ages. TCRdb independently ran MiXCR on the 5' RACE reads; one entry per CDR3 protein. This sample carries roughly 1.9 million distinct CDR3 sequences, about two fifths of them seen once, and the ten largest clones take 20% to 25%. Source material: blood. Source of these receptors: a human donor in good health. Each CDR3 is given with its conserved first and last residue. The order of the fields is V gene, clone size, D gene, J gene, CDR3 protein, CDR3 DNA. D genes are given only for firm matches. The size entry is marked missing in some rows and otherwise reads once, few, many or a size class.

V: TRBV7-6; size: NA; D: NA; J: TRBJ1-5; CDR3: CASRSRPGANQPQHF; DNA: TGTGCCAGCAGGTCCCGTCCCGGGGCCAATCAGCCCCAGCATTTT
V: TRBV6-1; size: NA; D: TRBD2; J: TRBJ2-3; CDR3: CASRELAGVVDTQYF; DNA: TGTGCCAGCAGGGAACTAGCGGGGGTAGTAGATACGCAGTATTTT
V: TRBV9; size: NA; D: NA; J: TRBJ2-5; CDR3: CASSVGGAATQETQYF; DNA: TGTGCCAGCAGCGTAGGGGGGGCAGCAACTCAAGAGACCCAGTACTTC
V: TRBV20-1; size: few; D: NA; J: TRBJ1-5; CDR3: CSAPLRGAVQPQHF; DNA: TGCAGTGCTCCACTTCGTGGGGCGGTTCAGCCCCAGCATTTT
V: TRBV6-5; size: NA; D: NA; J: TRBJ2-5; CDR3: CASSGLLYQETQYF; DNA: TGTGCCAGCAGCGGACTCCTGTACCAAGAGACCCAGTACTTC
V: TRBV6-2/TRBV6-3; size: NA; D: NA; J: TRBJ2-7; CDR3: CASSYSGYGQYF; DNA: TGTGCCAGCAGTTACTCAGGGTACGGGCAGTACTTC
V: TRBV10-3; size: few; D: NA; J: TRBJ2-5; CDR3: CAISESGGDKETQYF; DNA: TGTGCCATCAGTGAGTCAGGAGGGGACAAAGAGACCCAGTACTTC
V: TRBV10-3; size: NA; D: NA; J: TRBJ2-7; CDR3: CAISQRLAHEQYF; DNA: TGTGCCATCAGTCAACGGTTGGCTCACGAGCAGTACTTC
V: TRBV5-1; size: many; D: NA; J: TRBJ1-5; CDR3: CASSLGGVGNQPQHF; DNA: TGTGCCAGCAGCCTGGGGGGGGTGGGGAATCAGCCCCAGCATTTT
V: TRBV7-6; size: NA; D: NA; J: TRBJ2-7; CDR3: CASSMDTRSGEQYF; DNA: TGTGCCAGCAGCATGGATACACGATCGGGGGAGCAGTACTTC
V: TRBV4-1; size: few; D: NA; J: TRBJ2-1; CDR3: CAARDKHGPNEQFF; DNA: TGCGCCGCGCGGGACAAACACGGGCCCAATGAGCAGTTCTTC
V: TRBV20-1; size: NA; D: NA; J: TRBJ2-1; CDR3: CSARDRLTGDYNEQFF; DNA: TGCAGTGCTAGAGATAGACTAACGGGAGACTACAATGAGCAGTTCTTC
V: TRBV7-9; size: NA; D: TRBD1; J: TRBJ2-7; CDR3: CASTDDRARYEQYF; DNA: TGTGCCAGCACCGATGACAGGGCTCGCTACGAGCAGTACTTC
V: TRBV7-3; size: few; D: TRBD1; J: TRBJ2-7; CDR3: CASSPTGRVGEQYF; DNA: TGTGCCAGCAGCCCGACAGGGCGCGTAGGGGAGCAGTACTTC
V: TRBV24-1; size: NA; D: TRBD2; J: TRBJ2-4; CDR3: CATSDGLAGEKNIQYF; DNA: TGTGCCACCAGTGACGGACTAGCGGGGGAAAAAAACATTCAGTACTTC
V: TRBV6-1; size: NA; D: NA; J: TRBJ1-2; CDR3: CASSVPPEGVIYGYTF; DNA: TGTGCCAGCAGTGTCCCCCCCGAGGGGGTTATATATGGCTACACCTTC
V: TRBV7-2; size: many; D: TRBD2; J: TRBJ2-7; CDR3: CASSIAGRSSYEQYF; DNA: TGTGCCAGCAGTATAGCGGGGCGGAGCTCCTACGAGCAGTACTTC
V: TRBV7-7; size: few; D: NA; J: TRBJ2-3; CDR3: CASSSLLGTTGTDTQYF; DNA: TGTGCCAGCAGCTCACTCCTCGGGACAACTGGCACAGATACGCAGTATTTT
V: TRBV7-2; size: NA; D: TRBD2; J: TRBJ2-5; CDR3: CASSPERETRYF; DNA: TGTGCCAGCAGCCCAGAGCGGGAGACCCGGTACTTC
V: TRBV5-1; size: NA; D: NA; J: TRBJ2-5; CDR3: CASRRFTEPQETQYF; DNA: TGCGCCAGCAGGAGGTTTACGGAACCCCAAGAGACCCAGTACTTC
V: TRBV7-2; size: NA; D: NA; J: TRBJ1-1; CDR3: CASSSTSRDGTEAFF; DNA: TGTGCCAGCAGCTCGACAAGCAGGGACGGCACTGAAGCTTTCTTT
V: TRBV9; size: NA; D: NA; J: TRBJ1-4; CDR3: CASSGDGTGDEKLFF; DNA: TGTGCCAGCAGCGGAGACGGGACGGGGGATGAAAAACTGTTTTTT
V: TRBV4-1; size: few; D: TRBD2; J: TRBJ2-7; CDR3: CASSQSGPAGTYEQYF; DNA: TGCGCCAGCAGCCAATCCGGACCAGCGGGGACCTACGAGCAGTACTTC
V: TRBV28; size: NA; D: TRBD2; J: TRBJ2-3; CDR3: CASTAGGMDTQYF; DNA: TGTGCCAGCACTGCCGGGGGGATGGATACGCAGTATTTT
V: TRBV29-1; size: NA; D: NA; J: TRBJ1-5; CDR3: CSVLVQANQPQHF; DNA: TGCAGCGTTCTCGTACAGGCTAATCAGCCCCAGCATTTT
V: TRBV12-3/TRBV12-4; size: NA; D: NA; J: TRBJ1-1; CDR3: CASSPVGEMNTEAFF; DNA: TGTGCCAGCAGTCCCGTGGGGGAGATGAACACTGAAGCTTTCTTT
V: TRBV28; size: once; D: TRBD1; J: TRBJ1-1; CDR3: CASSLPGQGLNTEAFF; DNA: TGTGCCAGCAGTTTACCCGGACAGGGGTTGAACACTGAAGCTTTCTTT
V: TRBV5-1; size: few; D: TRBD1; J: TRBJ2-7; CDR3: CASQHPTDRGHAQYF; DNA: TGCGCCAGCCAGCACCCTACTGACAGGGGGCACGCGCAGTACTTC
V: TRBV5-6; size: few; D: NA; J: TRBJ2-7; CDR3: CASSLGVRGTYEQYF; DNA: TGTGCCAGCAGCTTGGGGGTACGGGGGACCTACGAGCAGTACTTC
V: TRBV29-1; size: NA; D: TRBD1; J: TRBJ1-1; CDR3: CSVVWTGGGTEAFF; DNA: TGCAGCGTTGTATGGACAGGGGGGGGGACTGAAGCTTTCTTT
V: TRBV7-3; size: many; D: TRBD1; J: TRBJ2-1; CDR3: CASSLTGQVSYNEQFF; DNA: TGTGCCAGCAGCTTAACCGGACAGGTCTCCTACAATGAGCAGTTCTTC
V: TRBV5-1; size: few; D: NA; J: TRBJ1-1; CDR3: CASSRLGPANTEAFF; DNA: TGCGCCAGCAGTCGGTTAGGGCCAGCGAACACTGAAGCTTTCTTT
V: TRBV11-3; size: few; D: TRBD2; J: TRBJ2-3; CDR3: CASSFTLALAGGSTDTQYF; DNA: TGTGCCAGCAGCTTCACCTTAGCCCTAGCGGGGGGTTCCACAGATACGCAGTATTTT
V: TRBV6-1; size: few; D: TRBD1; J: TRBJ2-6; CDR3: CASSGQGAKSGANVLTF; DNA: TGTGCCAGCAGTGGACAGGGGGCTAAGTCTGGGGCCAACGTCCTGACTTTC
V: TRBV24-1; size: NA; D: NA; J: TRBJ1-2; CDR3: CATSDFRQEGGYTF; DNA: TGTGCCACCAGTGATTTCCGACAGGAGGGAGGCTACACCTTC
V: TRBV20-1; size: many; D: TRBD1; J: TRBJ1-2; CDR3: CSAVTLDRALGGYTF; DNA: TGCAGTGCTGTTACCCTCGACAGGGCCCTCGGAGGCTACACCTTC
V: TRBV5-1; size: once; D: NA; J: TRBJ1-5; CDR3: CASSLGDDQPQHF; DNA: TGCGCCAGCAGCTTGGGCGACGATCAGCCCCAGCATTTT
V: TRBV12-3/TRBV12-4; size: NA; D: TRBD2; J: TRBJ2-1; CDR3: CASSSHPLGGGPINEQFF; DNA: TGTGCCAGCAGTTCCCATCCCCTTGGCGGGGGGCCGATTAATGAGCAGTTCTTC
V: TRBV20-1; size: NA; D: NA; J: TRBJ2-7; CDR3: CSAGKYSYEQYF; DNA: TGCAGTGCCGGTAAATACTCCTACGAGCAGTACTTC
V: TRBV20-1; size: few; D: NA; J: TRBJ2-3; CDR3: CSARGEGTDTQYF; DNA: TGCAGTGCTAGAGGCGAAGGCACAGATACGCAGTATTTT
V: TRBV7-2; size: few; D: TRBD2; J: TRBJ2-1; CDR3: CASSLALTSGGTYNEQFF; DNA: TGTGCCAGCAGCTTAGCCTTGACTAGCGGGGGGACCTACAATGAGCAGTTCTTC
V: TRBV10-3; size: NA; D: NA; J: TRBJ1-1; CDR3: CAISESYRVTEAFF; DNA: TGTGCCATCAGTGAGTCGTATAGGGTGACTGAAGCTTTCTTT
V: TRBV5-1; size: NA; D: NA; J: TRBJ1-1; CDR3: CASTRTGGDAEAFF; DNA: TGCGCCAGCACCCGGACCGGTGGGGACGCTGAAGCTTTCTTT
V: TRBV4-1; size: few; D: NA; J: TRBJ2-3; CDR3: CASSQESGNTQYF; DNA: TGCGCCAGCAGCCAAGAGTCGGGCAATACGCAGTATTTT
V: TRBV7-2; size: few; D: NA; J: TRBJ1-1; CDR3: CASARSLGETEAFF; DNA: TGTGCCAGCGCTCGGAGTCTAGGTGAAACTGAAGCTTTCTTT